The 31 T cell receptor beta chains below all came from one sample that was sequenced in a study of regulatory T cells in long-lasting Graves disease. The time point was: newly diagnosed GD, antithyroid drugs for less than 3 months. PBMC RNA was the source of the TCR library. HTBI primers from iRepertoire and Arm-PCR of CDR3 regions yielded the TCR beta libraries. From the multiplex PCR reads, TCRdb called clonotypes with MiXCR, one entry per CDR3 protein. The sample lists about 540,000 distinct CDR3 sequences; approximately 12% were seen once. This same sample was also taken into another study, of T cells in Graves' hyperthyroidism and ophthalmopathy.

The specimen was peripheral blood mononuclear cells (PBMCs), collected at new diagnosis, from a patient treated with antithyroid drugs. These receptors were collected from a man aged 25-40 years with Graves disease.

The rearrangement uses TRBV5-4 and TRBJ2-1; 9 nucleotides agree with TRBD2. V was pared by 1 base and J by 9 bases, with 5 bases of the junction left unmatched. The CDR3 runs to 14 residues. CDR1 SGHNT and CDR2 YYREEE come from the germline V gene (reference sequence). CDR3 nucleotide sequence: TGTGCCAGCAGCTTGACTAGCGGGTCGGCTGAGCAGTTCTTC. Its translation: CASSLTSGSAEQFF.

The chain carries TRBV10-3 and TRBJ2-5; perhaps D is TRBD1 or TRBD2 (5 bases each). Trimming pared 4 bases from V and 3 bases from J, leaving 21 bases between. This CDR3 contains 17 residues. Germline loops: CDR1 ENHRY, CDR2 SYGVKD. The CDR3 is CAISASWGKGVEETQYF. The CDR3 nucleotides read TGTGCCATCAGTGCAAGTTGGGGGAAGGGCGTGGAAGAGACCCAGTACTTC.

The chain joins TRBV20-1 to TRBJ2-5, with D possibly matching TRBD2 (6 bases). V was trimmed by 3 bases and J by 5 bases, leaving 22 bases between them. The CDR3 is made up of 16 amino acids. Germline CDR1 DFQATT, CDR2 SNEGSKA (reference sequence). The CDR3 loop reads CSASPQGGRGWETQYF. CDR3 in DNA: TGCAGTGCTAGCCCCCAGGGCGGCCGGGGGTGGGAGACCCAGTACTTC.

This clonotype was seen ten or more times. The CDR3 nucleotides are TGCAGTGCCCCCATTGGTAGCCGGAGCGCAGATACGCAGTATTTT. This codes for CSAPIGSRSADTQYF. V and J are TRBV20-1 and TRBJ2-3; D unclear. Germline loops: CDR1 DFQATT, CDR2 SNEGSKA (reference sequence). The CDR3 runs 15 residues. V was shortened by 6 bases and J by 4 bases, with 20 bases between the two germline ends.

This clonotype occurred many times. The chain has TRBV28 and TRBJ1-1; D is undetermined. Per the germline V gene, CDR1 is MDHEN and CDR2 is SYDVKM. Trimming took off 1 base at V and 4 bases at J, with 10 bases between the two ends. This CDR3 comprises 14 residues. The DNA for the CDR3 is TGTGCCAGCAGTTTATCCCGAGGCATCACTGAAGCTTTCTTT. Its protein is CASSLSRGITEAFF.

This clonotype was detected only a few times. The chain uses TRBV20-1 and TRBJ2-3; D is possibly TRBD2 (5 bases). The CDR3 covers 14 residues. In germline, CDR1 is DFQATT, CDR2 SNEGSKA (reference sequence). Trimming stripped 8 bases from V and 0 bases from J, with 15 bases between. CDR3 in amino acids: CSLGGLLSTDTQYF. CDR3 bases: TGCAGTTTGGGCGGGCTCCTTAGCACAGATACGCAGTATTTT.

This clonotype was detected many times. The J gene is TRBJ2-7, the V gene TRBV10-1; D may match TRBD1 or TRBD2 (5 bases each). The V end lost 2 bases, the J end lost 3 bases, and 14 bases lay between the germline ends. This CDR3 region has 15 residues. CDR1 is WNHNN and CDR2 is SYGVQD in the germline V gene (reference sequence). The chain's CDR3 is CASSERGVRIYEQYF. The CDR3 DNA reads TGCGCCAGCAGTGAGAGAGGGGTACGGATCTACGAGCAGTACTTC.

This clonotype was observed many times. The genes are TRBV2 and TRBJ2-7, with 7 positions matching TRBD2. Germline V CDR1 and CDR2: SNHLY, FYNNEI. The CDR3 totals 15 residues. V lost 4 bases to trimming and J lost 5 bases; unmatched junction nucleotides: 11. CDR3 DNA sequence: TGTGCCAGCAGTGTCCTCAGCGGGATTAGTAACGAGCAGTACTTC. This sequence encodes CASSVLSGISNEQYF.

This clonotype was observed many times. The V gene is TRBV18, the J gene TRBJ1-1; unclear D gene. Trimming removed 3 bases at V and 4 bases at J, with 18 bases between. Looked up from germline, CDR1 is KGHSH and CDR2 is LQKENI. The CDR3 covers 16 residues. The CDR3 loop is CASSPPLGRESTEAFF. The CDR3 DNA is TGTGCCAGCTCACCCCCGCTTGGACGGGAGAGCACTGAAGCTTTCTTT.

This clonotype was counted many times. The chain uses TRBV5-1 and TRBJ2-7; possibly TRBD2 for D (6 bases). The V and J ends lost 2 bases and 3 bases respectively, with 9 bases between them. CDR1 is SGHRS, CDR2 YFSETQ, per germline. The CDR3 extends over 13 amino acids. The CDR3 protein is CASSFGTGYEQYF. The CDR3, as DNA: TGCGCCAGCAGCTTCGGGACTGGCTACGAGCAGTACTTC. The full variable domain, its missing parts supplied by reference TRBV5-1 and TRBJ2-7, is KAGVTQTPRYLIKTRGQQVTLSCSPISGHRSVSWYQQTPGQGLQFLFEYFSETQRNKGNFPGRFSGRQFSNSRSEMNVSTLELGDSALYLCASSFGTGYEQYFGPGTRLTVT.

This clonotype was recorded many times. This chain uses TRBV13 with TRBJ2-7; no definite D call. V gave up 5 bases and J gave up 0 bases, with 11 bases separating them. The CDR3 extends over 14 amino acids. Germline V lookup: CDR1 PRHDT, CDR2 FYEKMQ (reference sequence). CDR3 DNA sequence: TGTGCCAGCAGCACGTCAACCTCCTCCTACGAGCAGTACTTC. This sequence encodes CASSTSTSSYEQYF.

The V gene is TRBV29-1, the J gene TRBJ2-7, with unresolved D. The CDR3 sequence is 11 residues long. V was pared by 4 bases and J by 2 bases, with 6 bases between. Germline V CDR1 and CDR2: SQVTM, ANQGSEA. CDR3 amino acids: CSVVGTYEQYF. As DNA, the CDR3 is TGCAGCGTTGTGGGAACCTACGAGCAGTACTTC.

The V and J genes are TRBV18 and TRBJ1-6; 8 bases align to TRBD1. The CDR3 length is 13 residues. With V trimmed by 11 bases and J by 7 bases, 7 bases remained unmatched. CDR1 is KGHSH, CDR2 LQKENI, per germline. This CDR3 reads CAGRTGQNSPLHF. CDR3 in DNA: TGTGCCGGCCGGACAGGGCAGAATTCACCCCTCCACTTT.

This clonotype was counted ten times or more. The germline gene is not matched at one end of the junction; a read error may be the cause. V usage is TRBV5-1 and J usage is TRBJ2-7; 11 bases line up with TRBD2. The CDR3 runs 14 residues. Germline assignment: CDR1 SGHRS and CDR2 YFSETQ. The CDR3 spells CASSLAGGSYEQYF. The DNA of the CDR3 is TGTGCCAGCAGTCTAGCGGGAGGTTCCTACGAGCAGTACTTC.

This clonotype was counted many times. The chain has TRBV9 and TRBJ2-7; 10 bases are a match to TRBD2. With 5 bases clipped from V and 4 bases from J, the junction kept 6 bases outside the gene matches. This CDR3 has 14 residues. From germline, CDR1 is SGDLS and CDR2 YYNGEE. DNA for the CDR3: TGTGCCAGCAGTGCTGCTAGCGGGAGTTACGAGCAGTACTTC. Encoded protein: CASSAASGSYEQYF.

This clonotype was recorded many times. This chain joins TRBV7-9 and TRBJ2-2; a possible D gene is TRBD2 (5 bases). Trimming left V 2 bases short and J 6 bases short, with 10 bases between. There are 14 residues in the CDR3. Germline values: CDR1 SEHNR, CDR2 FQNEAQ (reference sequence). CDR3 coding DNA: TGTGCCAGCAGCTTAAGAGCGGAAGCCGGGGAGCTGTTTTTT. It yields the protein CASSLRAEAGELFF.

This clonotype has at least ten counts. The V gene is TRBV5-1, the J gene TRBJ1-1, with TRBD1 as a possible D gene (5 bases). Trimming cost V 4 bases and J 11 bases, with 15 bases left between them. Germline CDR1 and CDR2: SGHRS and YFSETQ. The CDR3 contains 12 residues. CDR3: CASSPAGTPAFF. Written as DNA, the CDR3 is TGCGCCAGCAGCCCAGCCGGGACTCCCGCTTTCTTT.

The rearrangement links TRBV27 to TRBJ2-2; D is perhaps TRBD1 (6 bases). V was cut by 0 bases and J by 6 bases, with 14 bases left in between. In germline, CDR1 is MNHEY, CDR2 SMNVEV (reference sequence). The CDR3 spans 16 residues. This CDR3 is CASSLSIMGAAGELFF. The CDR3 region has the DNA TGTGCCAGCAGTTTATCGATAATGGGGGCGGCCGGGGAGCTGTTTTTT.

This clonotype was recorded at least ten times. CDR3 residues: CASSRDTNSYEQYF. DNA of the CDR3: TGTGCCAGCTCCCGGGACACCAACTCCTACGAGCAGTACTTC. This sequence joins TRBV18 and TRBJ2-7; a weak D match, TRBD1 (6 bases). The germline V and J ends were trimmed by 6 bases and 0 bases, with 12 bases remaining between them. The CDR3 has 14 amino acids. From germline, CDR1 is KGHSH and CDR2 LQKENI.

V gene TRBV3-1 combines with J gene TRBJ2-1; 7 nucleotides align to TRBD1. Per the germline V gene, CDR1 is LGHDT and CDR2 is YNNKEL (reference sequence). This CDR3 contains 14 residues. With V trimmed by 6 bases and J by 2 bases, 4 bases remained unmatched. This chain's CDR3 is CASRKTGAYNEQFF. The CDR3 bases are TGTGCCAGCAGAAAAACAGGGGCCTACAATGAGCAGTTCTTC.

The CDR3 sequence: CASRRQGEDPTEAFF. CDR3 DNA sequence: TGTGCCAGCAGGCGACAGGGGGAGGATCCGACTGAAGCTTTCTTT. The chain carries TRBV5-4 and TRBJ1-1, with 9 bases matching TRBD1. The CDR3 consists of 15 residues. Germline V gene data show CDR1 as SGHNT and CDR2 as YYREEE (reference sequence). With 5 bases clipped from V and 5 bases from J, the junction kept 10 bases outside the gene matches. Full variable domain (outside the CDR3, taken from reference TRBV5-4 and TRBJ1-1): ETGVTQSPTHLIKTRGQQVTLRCSSQSGHNTVSWYQQALGQGPQFIFQYYREEENGRGNFPPRFSGLQFPNYSSELNVNALELDDSALYLCASRRQGEDPTEAFFGQGTRLTVV.

This clonotype appeared a few times. This chain uses TRBV5-6 with TRBJ1-4; 8 bases fit TRBD1. The DNA end favors TRBJ1-6, so the J call may be wrong. CDR3 length equals 16 residues. Germline CDR1 SGHDT, CDR2 YYEEEE. CDR3 bases: TGTGCCAGCAGCTTAGGGGTCGGGACAGGCTATTCACCCCTCCACTTT. It specifies CASSLGVGTGYSPLHF.

Ten or more counts support this clonotype. The chain uses TRBV6-1 and TRBJ2-6; 7 bases are shared with TRBD1. The germline V gene has CDR1 MNHNS and CDR2 SASEGT. The CDR3 consists of 16 residues. Trimming removed 11 bases from V and 0 bases from J; junction bases left unmatched: 10. The CDR3: CAVTPGQYSGANVLTF. CDR3 DNA sequence: TGTGCCGTGACGCCGGGACAGTACTCTGGGGCCAACGTCCTGACTTTC.

This clonotype was detected ten times or more. V is TRBV24-1 and J is TRBJ2-1; 11 nucleotides match TRBD2. The V and J ends lost 7 bases and 3 bases, in that order; junction bases with no gene match: 7. The CDR3 spans 16 residues. Germline values: CDR1 KGHDR, CDR2 SFDVKD. CDR3 sequence (DNA): TGTGCCACCAGCCGTGAGGGGACTAGCGGCTACAATGAGCAGTTCTTC. Its protein product is CATSREGTSGYNEQFF.

This clonotype was detected ten times or more. V usage is TRBV11-1 and J usage is TRBJ2-1, with D perhaps TRBD1 (6 bases). CDR1 is SGHAT, CDR2 FQDESV, per germline (reference sequence). CDR3 length equals 17 residues. V gave up 5 bases and J gave up 2 bases, with 19 bases separating them. The CDR3 DNA follows: TGTGCCAGCAGCACCCGGCCCAGGGGCCAAACCTACAATGAGCAGTTCTTC. Amino acid sequence: CASSTRPRGQTYNEQFF.

This clonotype was recorded at least ten times. V gene TRBV12-3 or TRBV12-4 combines with J gene TRBJ2-7; TRBD2 agrees at 10 bases. With 6 bases clipped from V and 2 bases from J, the junction kept 7 bases outside the gene matches. The CDR3 loop spans 15 amino acids. The DNA for the CDR3 is TGTGCCAGCAGCCCCGCACTAGCGGGAACCTACGAGCAGTACTTC. Its protein is CASSPALAGTYEQYF.

This clonotype was picked up a small number of times. This chain links TRBV12-3 or TRBV12-4 with TRBJ1-5; D ambiguous. This CDR3 has 15 residues. V dropped 10 bases and J dropped 3 bases, with 19 bases sitting between them. The CDR3 DNA is TGTGCCAACACTCCCCGCGGGCTGTTCAATCAGCCCCAGCATTTT. Residues: CANTPRGLFNQPQHF.

The table lists this clonotype with many counts. V is TRBV18 and J is TRBJ2-1; perhaps TRBD1 as D (5 bases). The V end was cut by 1 base, the J end by 6 bases, with 16 bases between. Germline V CDR1 and CDR2: KGHSH, LQKENI. This CDR3 region has 16 residues. This CDR3 reads CASSPRTGNRPNEQFF. The CDR3 nucleotides read TGTGCCAGCTCACCACGCACAGGTAACCGCCCCAATGAGCAGTTCTTC.

In this sample, this clonotype turned up many times. The V and J genes are TRBV6-2 or TRBV6-3 and TRBJ2-7; 8 positions match TRBD2. V gave up 7 bases and J gave up 12 bases; unmatched junction bases: 11. This CDR3 contains 12 residues. The germline gives CDR1 MNHEY, CDR2 SVGEGT. As DNA, the CDR3 is TGTGCCAGCACGCGGGAGGTCGGGAGTCGGTACTTC. Protein: CASTREVGSRYF.

The V call is TRBV7-9, the J call TRBJ1-5; D is unresolved. Germline V gene sequence: CDR1 SEHNR, CDR2 FQNEAQ (reference sequence). V was shortened by 4 bases and J by 7 bases, with 8 bases between the two germline ends. The CDR3 has 12 amino acids. In DNA form, the CDR3 reads TGTGCCAGCAGCTCCGACCTGCAGCCCCAGCATTTT. As protein: CASSSDLQPQHF.

The genes are TRBV5-1 and TRBJ2-1, with D unclear. The germline CDR1 and CDR2 sequences are SGHRS and YFSETQ. The CDR3 is 14 residues long. V was shortened by 0 bases and J by 5 bases, with 9 bases between the two germline ends. CDR3 sequence: CASSLVGSNNEQFF. Written as DNA, the CDR3 is TGCGCCAGCAGCTTGGTCGGGTCTAACAATGAGCAGTTCTTC.